Detailed here is one T cell receptor (beta chain). This CDR3 comprises 15 residues. Germline-derived CDR1 and CDR2 are SGHTA and FQGNSA. The J segment lost 9 bases and the V segment lost 0 bases, leaving 7 bases of the junction unmatched. These data originate in a study of cytomegalovirus exposure and HLA in healthy donors. The PCR ran on 60 Vbeta and 13 Jbeta primers. Generated by immunoSEQ multiplex PCR, the TCRdb table keeps only in-frame clones and is missing some. The sample has around 67,000 clones, roughly 68% seen once. This rearrangement joins TRBV7-2 to TRBJ2-1; 8 nucleotides align to TRBD1. The source material was PBMCs. The clonotype was recovered from a woman aged 45-59 years in good health and CMV-seronegative. DNA of the CDR3: TGTGCCAGCAGCTTAGCTCCCCAGGGGGCGTTTGAGCAGTTCTTC. This encodes CASSLAPQGAFEQFF.